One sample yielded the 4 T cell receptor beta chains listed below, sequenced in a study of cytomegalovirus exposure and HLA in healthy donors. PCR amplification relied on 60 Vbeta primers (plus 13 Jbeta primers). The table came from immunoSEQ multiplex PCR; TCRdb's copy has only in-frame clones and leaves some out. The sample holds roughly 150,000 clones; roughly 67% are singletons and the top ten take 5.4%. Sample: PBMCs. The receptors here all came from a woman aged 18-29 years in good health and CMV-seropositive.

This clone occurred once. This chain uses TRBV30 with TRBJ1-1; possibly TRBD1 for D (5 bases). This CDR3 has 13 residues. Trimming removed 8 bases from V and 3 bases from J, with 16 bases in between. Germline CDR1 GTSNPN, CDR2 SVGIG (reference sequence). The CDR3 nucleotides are TGTGCCAAGACAGCGGGGCGGGACACTGAAGCTTTCTTT. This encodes CAKTAGRDTEAFF.

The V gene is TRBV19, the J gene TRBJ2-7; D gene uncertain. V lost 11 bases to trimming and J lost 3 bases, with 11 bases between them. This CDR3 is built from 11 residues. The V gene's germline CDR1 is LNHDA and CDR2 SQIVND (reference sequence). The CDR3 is CASASDYEQYF. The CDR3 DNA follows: TGTGCCTCAGCGAGCGACTACGAGCAGTACTTC. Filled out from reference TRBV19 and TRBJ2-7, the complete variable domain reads DGGITQSPKYLFRKEGQNVTLSCEQNLNHDAMYWYRQDPGQGLRLIYYSQIVNDFQKGDIAEGYSVSREKKESFPLTVTSAQKNPTAFYLCASASDYEQYFGPGTRLTVT.

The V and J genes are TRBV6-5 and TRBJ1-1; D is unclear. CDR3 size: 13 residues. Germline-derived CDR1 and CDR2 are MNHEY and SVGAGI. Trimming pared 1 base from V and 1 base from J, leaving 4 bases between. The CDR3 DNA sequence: TGTGCCAGCAGTTACTGGCAGAACACTGAAGCTTTCTTT. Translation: CASSYWQNTEAFF.

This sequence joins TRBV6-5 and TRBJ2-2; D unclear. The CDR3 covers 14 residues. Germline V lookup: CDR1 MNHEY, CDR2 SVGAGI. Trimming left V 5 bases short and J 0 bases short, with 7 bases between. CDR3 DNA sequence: TGTGCCAGCAGTAACATGGCGAACACCGGGGAGCTGTTTTTT. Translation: CASSNMANTGELFF.